This note documents a single TCR beta chain sequence. The sample is drawn from a study of blood T cell repertoires in COVID-19. Study summary: Donors in the United States, Italy and Spain gave samples during acute or convalescent COVID-19.

The CDR3 spans 16 residues. Trimming cost V 5 bases and J 0 bases, with 14 bases left between them. Germline CDR1 MNHEY, CDR2 SMNVEV (reference sequence). Per the authors' pipeline: Nucleated cell counts were estimated from reference gene primer amplification. The table came from immunoSEQ multiplex PCR; TCRdb's copy has only in-frame clones and leaves some out. From that table come the V and J calls and clone size; the DNA was used to work out D and trimming. This table has approximately 97,000 clones, 84% appearing once. This TCR derives from a man between 35 and 55 years old with active or convalescent COVID-19. This sequence joins TRBV27 and TRBJ1-5; no clear D gene. Material: peripheral blood. In DNA form, the CDR3 reads TGTGCCAGCAGTCTTTCCGGTGCGTATAGCAATCAGCCCCAGCATTTT. This gives the protein CASSLSGAYSNQPQHF.